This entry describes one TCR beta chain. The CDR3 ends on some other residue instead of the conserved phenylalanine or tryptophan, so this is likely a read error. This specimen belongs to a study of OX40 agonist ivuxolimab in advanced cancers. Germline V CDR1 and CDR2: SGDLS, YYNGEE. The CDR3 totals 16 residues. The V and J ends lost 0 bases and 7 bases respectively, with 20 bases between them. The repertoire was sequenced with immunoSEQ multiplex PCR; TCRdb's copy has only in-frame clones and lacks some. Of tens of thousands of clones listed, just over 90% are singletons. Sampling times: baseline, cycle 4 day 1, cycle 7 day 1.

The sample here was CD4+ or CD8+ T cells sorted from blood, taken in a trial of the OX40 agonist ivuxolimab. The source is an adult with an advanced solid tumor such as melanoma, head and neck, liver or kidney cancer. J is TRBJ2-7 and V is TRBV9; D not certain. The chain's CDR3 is CASSVAEQINVLEQYL. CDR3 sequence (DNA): TGTGCCAGCAGCGTAGCTGAACAAATAAACGTGTTAGAGCAGTACCTC.